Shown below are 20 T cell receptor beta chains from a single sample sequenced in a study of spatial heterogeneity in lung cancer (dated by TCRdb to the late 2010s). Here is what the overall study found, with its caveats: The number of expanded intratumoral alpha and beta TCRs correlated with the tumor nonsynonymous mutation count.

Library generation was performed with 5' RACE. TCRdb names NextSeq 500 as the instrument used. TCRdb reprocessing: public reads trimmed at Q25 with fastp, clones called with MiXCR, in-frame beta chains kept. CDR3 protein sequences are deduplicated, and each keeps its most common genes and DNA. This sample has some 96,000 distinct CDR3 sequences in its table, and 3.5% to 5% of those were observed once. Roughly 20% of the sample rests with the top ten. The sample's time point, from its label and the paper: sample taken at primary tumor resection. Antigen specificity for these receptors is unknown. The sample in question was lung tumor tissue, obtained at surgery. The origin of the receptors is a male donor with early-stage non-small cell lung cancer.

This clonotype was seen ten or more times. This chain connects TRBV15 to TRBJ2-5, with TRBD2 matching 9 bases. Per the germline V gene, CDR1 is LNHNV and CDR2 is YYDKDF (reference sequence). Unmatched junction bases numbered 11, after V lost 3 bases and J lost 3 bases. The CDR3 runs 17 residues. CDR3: CATSSGLAGIGEETQYF. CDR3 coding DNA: TGTGCCACCAGCAGCGGGCTAGCGGGAATTGGGGAAGAGACCCAGTACTTC.

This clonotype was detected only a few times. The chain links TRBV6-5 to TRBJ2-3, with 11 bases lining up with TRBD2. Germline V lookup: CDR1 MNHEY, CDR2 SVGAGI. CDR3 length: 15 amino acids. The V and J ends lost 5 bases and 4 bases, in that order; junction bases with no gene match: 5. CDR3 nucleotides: TGTGCCAGCAGTGAGCAGGGACTAGCGGCAGATACGCAGTATTTT. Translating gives CASSEQGLAADTQYF.

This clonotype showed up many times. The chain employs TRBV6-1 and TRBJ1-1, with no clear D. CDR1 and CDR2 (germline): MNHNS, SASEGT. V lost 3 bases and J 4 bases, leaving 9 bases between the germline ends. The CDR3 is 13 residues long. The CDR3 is CASSDTGFTEAFF. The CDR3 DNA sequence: TGTGCCAGCAGTGACACGGGTTTCACTGAAGCTTTCTTT.

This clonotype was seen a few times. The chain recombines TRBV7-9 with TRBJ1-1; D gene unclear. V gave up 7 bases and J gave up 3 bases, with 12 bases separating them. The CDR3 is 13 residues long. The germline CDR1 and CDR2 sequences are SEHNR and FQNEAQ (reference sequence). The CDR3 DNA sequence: TGTGCCAGCACCAAATCAGAAGACACTGAAGCTTTCTTT. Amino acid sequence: CASTKSEDTEAFF.

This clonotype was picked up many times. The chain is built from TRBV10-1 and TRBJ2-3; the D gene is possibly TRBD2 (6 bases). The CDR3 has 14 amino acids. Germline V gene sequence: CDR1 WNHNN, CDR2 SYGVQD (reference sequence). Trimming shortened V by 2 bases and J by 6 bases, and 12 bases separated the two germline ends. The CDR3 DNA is TGCGCCAGCAGTGAGAACGGGAGAGCCGATACGCAGTATTTT. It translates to CASSENGRADTQYF.

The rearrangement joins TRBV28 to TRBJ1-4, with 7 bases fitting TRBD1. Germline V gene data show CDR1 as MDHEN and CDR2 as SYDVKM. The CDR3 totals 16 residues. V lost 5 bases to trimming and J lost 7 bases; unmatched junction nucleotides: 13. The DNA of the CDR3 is TGTGCCAGCAGTACAAGACAGGGTCGAGTACGTGAAAAACTGTTTTTT. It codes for CASSTRQGRVREKLFF. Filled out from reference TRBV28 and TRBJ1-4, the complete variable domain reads DVKVTQSSRYLVKRTGEKVFLECVQDMDHENMFWYRQDPGLGLRLIYFSYDVKMKEKGDIPEGYSVSREKKERFSLILESASTNQTSMYLCASSTRQGRVREKLFFGSGTQLSVL.

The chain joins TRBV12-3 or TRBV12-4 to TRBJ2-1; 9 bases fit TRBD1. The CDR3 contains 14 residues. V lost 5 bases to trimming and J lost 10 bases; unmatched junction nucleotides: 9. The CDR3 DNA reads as TGTGCCAGCAGTCCCGGACAGGGGTTCGGGGAGCAGTTCTTC. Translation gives CASSPGQGFGEQFF.

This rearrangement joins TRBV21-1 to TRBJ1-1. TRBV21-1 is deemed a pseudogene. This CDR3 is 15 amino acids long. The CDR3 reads CASSMLARIYTEAFF. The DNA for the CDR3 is TGTGCCAGCAGCATGTTAGCCAGAATATACACTGAAGCTTTCTTT.

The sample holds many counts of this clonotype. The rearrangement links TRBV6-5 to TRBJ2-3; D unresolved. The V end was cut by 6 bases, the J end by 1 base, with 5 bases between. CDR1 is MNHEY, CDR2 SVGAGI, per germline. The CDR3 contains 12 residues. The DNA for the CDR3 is TGTGCCAGCAGGGGCCGCACAGATACGCAGTATTTT. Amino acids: CASRGRTDTQYF.

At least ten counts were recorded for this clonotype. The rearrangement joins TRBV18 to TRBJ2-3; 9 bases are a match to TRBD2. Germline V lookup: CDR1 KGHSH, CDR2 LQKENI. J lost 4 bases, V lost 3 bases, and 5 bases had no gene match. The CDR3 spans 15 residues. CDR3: CASSPLAGAPDTQYF. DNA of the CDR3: TGTGCCAGCTCACCCTTAGCGGGAGCCCCAGATACGCAGTATTTT.

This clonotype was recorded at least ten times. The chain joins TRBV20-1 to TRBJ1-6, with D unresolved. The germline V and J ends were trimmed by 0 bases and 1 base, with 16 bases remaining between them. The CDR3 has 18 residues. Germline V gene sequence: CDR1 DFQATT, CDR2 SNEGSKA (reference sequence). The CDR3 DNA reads TGCAGTGCTAGAGATCGAGCGGCCGGTGGGTCCTATAATTCACCCCTCCACTTT. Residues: CSARDRAAGGSYNSPLHF.

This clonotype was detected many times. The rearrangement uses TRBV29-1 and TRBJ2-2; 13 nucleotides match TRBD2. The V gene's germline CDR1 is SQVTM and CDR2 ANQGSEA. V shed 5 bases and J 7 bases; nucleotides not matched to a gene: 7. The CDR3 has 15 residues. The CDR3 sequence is CSVTGLAGAVGELFF. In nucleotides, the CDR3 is TGCAGCGTTACTGGACTAGCGGGAGCGGTCGGGGAGCTGTTTTTT.

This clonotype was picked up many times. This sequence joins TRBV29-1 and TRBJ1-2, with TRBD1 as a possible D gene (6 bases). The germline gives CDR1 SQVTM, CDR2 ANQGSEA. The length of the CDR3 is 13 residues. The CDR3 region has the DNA TGCGGGGTGGGAACGGGACACCCCTATGGCTACACCTTC. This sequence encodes CGVGTGHPYGYTF.

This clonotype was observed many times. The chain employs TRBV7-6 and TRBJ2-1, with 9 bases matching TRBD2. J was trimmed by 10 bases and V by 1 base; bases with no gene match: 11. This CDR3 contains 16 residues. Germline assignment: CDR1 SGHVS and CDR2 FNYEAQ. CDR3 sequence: CASSLDSGSFRGEQFF. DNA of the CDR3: TGTGCCAGCAGCTTAGATAGCGGGAGTTTCAGGGGAGAGCAGTTCTTC.

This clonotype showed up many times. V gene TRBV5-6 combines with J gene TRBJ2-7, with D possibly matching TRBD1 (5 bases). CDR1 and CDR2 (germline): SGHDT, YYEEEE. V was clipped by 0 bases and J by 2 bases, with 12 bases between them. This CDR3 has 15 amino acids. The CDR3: CASSLVGHVPYEQYF. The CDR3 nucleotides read TGTGCCAGCAGCTTGGTGGGGCATGTCCCCTACGAGCAGTACTTC. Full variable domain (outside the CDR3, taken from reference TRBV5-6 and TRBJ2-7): DAGVTQSPTHLIKTRGQQVTLRCSPKSGHDTVSWYQQALGQGPQFIFQYYEEEERQRGNFPDRFSGHQFPNYSSELNVNALLLGDSALYLCASSLVGHVPYEQYFGPGTRLTVT.

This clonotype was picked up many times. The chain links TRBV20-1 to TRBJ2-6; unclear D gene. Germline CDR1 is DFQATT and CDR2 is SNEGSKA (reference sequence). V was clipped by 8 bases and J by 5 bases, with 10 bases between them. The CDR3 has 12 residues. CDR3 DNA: TGCAGTTCATACGACCGGGCCAACGTCCTGACTTTC. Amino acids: CSSYDRANVLTF.

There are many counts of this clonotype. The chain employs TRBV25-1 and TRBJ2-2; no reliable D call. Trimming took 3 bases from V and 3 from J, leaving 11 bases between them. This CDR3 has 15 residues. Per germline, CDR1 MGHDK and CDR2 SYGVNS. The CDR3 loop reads CASSDSVGYTGELFF. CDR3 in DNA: TGTGCCAGCAGTGATTCCGTTGGGTACACCGGGGAGCTGTTTTTT.

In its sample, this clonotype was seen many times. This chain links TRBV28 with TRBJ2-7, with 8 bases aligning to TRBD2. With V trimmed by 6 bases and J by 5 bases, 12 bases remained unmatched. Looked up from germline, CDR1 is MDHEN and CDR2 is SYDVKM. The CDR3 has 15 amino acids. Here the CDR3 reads CASRFREGRSDEQYF. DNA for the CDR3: TGTGCCAGCAGATTTCGGGAGGGTAGGTCCGACGAGCAGTACTTC.

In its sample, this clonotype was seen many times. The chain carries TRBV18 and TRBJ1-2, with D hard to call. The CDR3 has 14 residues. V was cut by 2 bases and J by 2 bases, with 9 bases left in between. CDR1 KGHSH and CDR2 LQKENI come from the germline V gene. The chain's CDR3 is CASSPIRENYGYTF. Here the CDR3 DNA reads TGTGCCAGCTCACCAATTAGAGAAAACTATGGCTACACCTTC. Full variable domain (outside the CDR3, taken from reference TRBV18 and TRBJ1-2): NAGVMQNPRHLVRRRGQEARLRCSPMKGHSHVYWYRQLPEEGLKFMVYLQKENIIDESGMPKERFSAEFPKEGPSILRIQQVVRGDSAAYFCASSPIRENYGYTFGSGTRLTVV.

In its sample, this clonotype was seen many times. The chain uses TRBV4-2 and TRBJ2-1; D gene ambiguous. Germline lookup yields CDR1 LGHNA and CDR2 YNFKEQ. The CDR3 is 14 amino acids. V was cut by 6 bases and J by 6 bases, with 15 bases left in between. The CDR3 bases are TGTGCCAGCAGGACCTTTGAAACCGCCAATGAGCAGTTCTTC. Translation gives CASRTFETANEQFF.